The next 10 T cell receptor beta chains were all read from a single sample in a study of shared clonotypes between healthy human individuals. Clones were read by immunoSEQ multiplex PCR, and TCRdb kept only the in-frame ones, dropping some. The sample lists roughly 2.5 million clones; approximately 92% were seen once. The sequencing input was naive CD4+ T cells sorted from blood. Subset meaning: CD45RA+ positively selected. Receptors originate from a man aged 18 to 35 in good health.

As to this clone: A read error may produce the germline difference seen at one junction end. The CDR3 DNA reads as TGTGCTAGCAGCTTAGTTCATAGCGGGACGGAAATGTGGGCTTTCTTT. Protein sequence: CASSLVHSGTEMWAFF. The V and J genes are TRBV7-7 and TRBJ1-1; D is perhaps TRBD1 (5 bases). Germline lookup yields CDR1 SSHAT and CDR2 FNYEAQ (reference sequence). The CDR3 has 16 residues.

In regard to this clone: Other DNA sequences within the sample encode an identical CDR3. The CDR3 DNA reads TGTGCCAGCTCACCACTGGCCTCTGGGGAGCAGTACTTC. Protein sequence: CASSPLASGEQYF. V usage is TRBV18 and J usage is TRBJ2-7; D gene unclear. Germline CDR1 KGHSH, CDR2 LQKENI. This CDR3 has 13 residues. The V end lost 1 base, the J end lost 7 bases, and 11 bases lay between the germline ends.

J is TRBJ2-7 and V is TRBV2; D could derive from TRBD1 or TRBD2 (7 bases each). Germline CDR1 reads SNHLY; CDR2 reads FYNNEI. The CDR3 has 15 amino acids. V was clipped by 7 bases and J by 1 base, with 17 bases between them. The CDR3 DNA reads TGTGCCAGCAAGCTACAGGGGACTACGTCCTACGAGCAGTACTTC. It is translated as CASKLQGTTSYEQYF.

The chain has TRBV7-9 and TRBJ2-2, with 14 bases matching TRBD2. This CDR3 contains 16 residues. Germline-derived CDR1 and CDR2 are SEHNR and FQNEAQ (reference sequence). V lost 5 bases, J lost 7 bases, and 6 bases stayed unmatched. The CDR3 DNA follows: TGTGCCAGCAGCCGGACTAGCGGGGGGCCTAGCGGGGAGCTGTTTTTT. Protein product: CASSRTSGGPSGELFF.

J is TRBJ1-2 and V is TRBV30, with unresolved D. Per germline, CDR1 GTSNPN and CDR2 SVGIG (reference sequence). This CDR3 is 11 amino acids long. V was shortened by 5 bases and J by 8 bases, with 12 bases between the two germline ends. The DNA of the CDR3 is TGTGCCTGGGAGGATCCCCGCGGCTACACCTTC. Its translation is CAWEDPRGYTF.

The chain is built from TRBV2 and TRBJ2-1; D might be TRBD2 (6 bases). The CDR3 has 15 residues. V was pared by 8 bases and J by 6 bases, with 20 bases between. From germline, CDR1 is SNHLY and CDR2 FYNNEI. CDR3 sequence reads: CASAIPGLGGNEQFF. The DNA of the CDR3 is TGTGCCAGCGCCATACCGGGACTTGGAGGCAATGAGCAGTTCTTC.

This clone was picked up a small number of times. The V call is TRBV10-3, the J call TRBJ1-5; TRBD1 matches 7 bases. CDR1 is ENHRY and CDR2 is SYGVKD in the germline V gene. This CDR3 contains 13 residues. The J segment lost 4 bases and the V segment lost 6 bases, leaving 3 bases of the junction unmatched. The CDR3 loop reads CAIRQGLNQPQHF. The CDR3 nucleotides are TGTGCCATCAGACAGGGGTTAAATCAGCCCCAGCATTTT.

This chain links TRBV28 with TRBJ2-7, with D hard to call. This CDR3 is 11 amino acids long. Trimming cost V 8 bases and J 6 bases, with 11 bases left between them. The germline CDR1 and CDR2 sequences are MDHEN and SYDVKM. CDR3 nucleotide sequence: TGTGCCAGCGGGGTGGTTGGCGAGCAGTACTTC. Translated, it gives CASGVVGEQYF.

CDR3 amino acids: CASSPPVQNTEAFF. CDR3 in DNA: TGTGCCAGCAGCCCCCCCGTACAGAACACTGAAGCTTTCTTT. The chain joins TRBV6-1 to TRBJ1-1; D gene ambiguous. With 6 bases removed from V and 1 base from J, the gap between germline ends came to 12 bases. Germline assignment: CDR1 MNHNS and CDR2 SASEGT. The CDR3 is made up of 14 amino acids.

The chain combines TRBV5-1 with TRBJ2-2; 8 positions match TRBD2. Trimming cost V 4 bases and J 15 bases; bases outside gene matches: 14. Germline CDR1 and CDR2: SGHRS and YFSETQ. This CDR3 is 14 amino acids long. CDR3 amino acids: CASSPGTSGGRLFF. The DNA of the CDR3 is TGCGCCAGCAGCCCCGGGACTAGTGGGGGCAGGTTGTTTTTT.